This T cell receptor (beta chain) was sequenced for a study of blood T cell repertoires in COVID-19 (dated by TCRdb to the early 2020s). For context, the study as a whole: Collaborator samples came from the United States, Italy and Spain and covered acute and convalescent phases of COVID-19. The material from the prospective study consisted of cDNA or gDNA derived from T cells, B-cell-depleted T cells, or PBMCs. Deeply sampled blood TCRbeta repertoires from subjects exposed to, actively infected with, or recovered from COVID-19 were included in the dataset. The repertoires were released in a freely available public database intended as a resource for research on the immune response to SARS-CoV-2. Samples came from the ongoing ImmuneRACE study (first 160 participants) plus 1,254 subjects from 6 global collaborators. Nearly every sample came with metadata listing a de-identified subject ID, COVID-19 status, age in years and sex. HLA class I and class II types, where available, came from metadata supplied by the sample provider rather than from assay-based typing.

In the prospective study, participants were about 18 to 95 years old, resided in about 25 geographic areas of the United States, and were enrolled through a virtual design. To assign participants to cohorts, the prospective study relied on clinical history that participants themselves reported in a screening survey and a study questionnaire. Mobile phlebotomists in the prospective study collected whole blood, serum and a nasopharyngeal or oropharyngeal swab from every participant. Over a roughly 2-month period, participants in the prospective study had the option of providing additional blood draws and questionnaires. Blood samples from the prospective study were shipped frozen or at room temperature prior to DNA extraction. CDR1 SNHLY and CDR2 FYNNEI were looked up in the germline V gene. From the cysteine up to the phenylalanine, the CDR3 has a length of 13 residues. This entry keeps only the CDR3 DNA: 39 bases, framed from base 1. V drops 10 bases and J drops 0 bases, leaving 12 bases in between.

With regard to this clone: Its recognized antigen is unknown. No base qualities exist here, and no much larger clone lies one base off it.

General study outcomes and caveats: The quantity of clinical and demographic metadata differed by source and by participant and was supplied without curation.

The immunoSEQ Assay, a bias-controlled multiplex PCR, was used to amplify TCRbeta CDR3 regions from genomic DNA. The paper's processing steps were these. The number of nucleated cells in each sample was estimated from the amplification of reference gene primers within the assay. Sequence reads were collapsed and filtered to measure the absolute abundance of every unique TCRbeta CDR3 rearrangement. For each sample, productive Simpson clonality was calculated by taking the square root of Simpson's diversity index across productive rearrangements. TCRdb took over this immuneACCESS table, retaining in-frame rearrangements with V and J assigned. Such tables are incomplete; in checked studies, under half of the missing clones stem from an unresolved V gene, and the remainder is unexplained. That table supplies the V and J calls and clone size; D and trimming were determined from the DNA. This sample lists approximately 290,000 clones; around 89% were detected once. The ten top clones hold around 4.5% of the sample.

The receptor chain draws on TRBV2 and TRBJ1-2, with a tentative D gene TRBD1 over 6 matching bases. What was sequenced was PBMCs or T cells enriched from blood (not recorded which). The clonotype comes from a woman aged 18-29 years with acute COVID-19. The nucleotide sequence is TGTGCCACAGGACAGCGAGCTAACTATGGCTACACCTTC. It is translated as CATGQRANYGYTF. This CDR3, with the reference TRBV2 and TRBJ1-2 proteins standing in past its ends, gives the full variable domain EPEVTQTPSHQVTQMGQEVILRCVPISNHLYFYWYRQILGQKVEFLVSFYNNEISEKSEIFDDQFSVERPDGSNFTLKIRSTKLEDSAMYFCATGQRANYGYTFGSGTRLTVV.